These T cell receptor beta chains were read from a single sample in a study of cytomegalovirus exposure and HLA in healthy donors. Data came from immunoSEQ multiplex PCR; TCRdb stores just in-frame clones and leaves some out. The sample contains about 150,000 clones, 84% of which appear only once. The sample consisted of PBMCs. These receptors all come from a man aged 50 to 60 in good health and CMV-seropositive. Both conserved end residues are part of each CDR3. The D gene is left open where the match is weak. The size field is filled for only some rows; it gives once, few, many or a size class.

V gene	D gene	J gene	clone size	CDR3 DNA	CDR3 protein
TRBV19	.	TRBJ1-5	.	TGTGCCAGTAGTCGTATCCTGGGGGCTGGCAATCAGCCCCAGCATTTT	CASSRILGAGNQPQHF
TRBV5-6	TRBD1	TRBJ2-1	few	TGTGCCAGCAGCTTGGCCCACATCCGGGACAGGGTTAATGAGCAGTTCTTC	CASSLAHIRDRVNEQFF
TRBV29-1	.	TRBJ2-2	.	TGCAGCGTTGTGGCTAGCGCGGGGGAGCTGTTTTTT	CSVVASAGELFF
TRBV15	TRBD1	TRBJ2-4	once	TGTGCCACCAGCAGGGACAGGGAAGGCAAAAACATTCAGTACTTC	CATSRDREGKNIQYF
TRBV9	.	TRBJ1-1	.	TGTGCCAGCAGCGTAGCTGGGGGGTTCGGGTCGGACACTGAAGCTTTCTTT	CASSVAGGFGSDTEAFF
TRBV14	TRBD2	TRBJ2-5	.	TGTGCCAGCAGCCAAGATAACGGACTAGCGGGAGGGCCCTGGGAGACCCAGTACTTC	CASSQDNGLAGGPWETQYF
TRBV7-8	.	TRBJ2-5	.	TGTGCCAGCAGTTGGGGGCTTATCAGTATACAAGAGACCCAGTACTTC	CASSWGLISIQETQYF
TRBV11-2	TRBD1	TRBJ2-7	few	TGTGCCAGCAGACCGCTGGGACAGGGCTCCTACGAGCAGTACTTC	CASRPLGQGSYEQYF
TRBV10-2	.	TRBJ1-1	.	TGCGCCATAACGGGGGACACTGAAGCTTTCTTT	CAITGDTEAFF
TRBV18	.	TRBJ1-5	.	TGTGCCAGCTCGTCGGACTATAGCAATCAGCCCCAGCATTTT	CASSSDYSNQPQHF
TRBV15	TRBD2	TRBJ2-2	once	TGTGCCACCAGTCAAGGAGTAGCGGGACGCACCGGGGAGCTGTTTTTT	CATSQGVAGRTGELFF
TRBV7-2	.	TRBJ1-5	.	TGTGCCAGCAGCTTAGGGGACACGAGCAATCAGCCCCAGCATTTT	CASSLGDTSNQPQHF
TRBV18	TRBD1	TRBJ2-2	.	TGTGCCAGCTCACCACGGGGACAGGGAATTACCGGGGAGCTGTTTTTT	CASSPRGQGITGELFF
TRBV7-9	TRBD2	TRBJ2-1	.	TGTGCCAGCAGCTCGCCACTAGCGGGGGGGTGGAATGAGCAGTTCTTC	CASSSPLAGGWNEQFF
TRBV2	TRBD1	TRBJ2-3	once	TGTGCCAGCAGCCCGACAGGGGGGTTTCTGGATACGCAGTATTTT	CASSPTGGFLDTQYF
TRBV5-1	.	TRBJ2-1	.	TGCGCCAGCAGCCTGGCCCAGACCCCAGGTGAGCAGTTCTTC	CASSLAQTPGEQFF
TRBV7-2	.	TRBJ1-2	.	TGTGCCAGCAGCTTCCAAGGACACCTGTATGGCTACACCTTC	CASSFQGHLYGYTF
TRBV5-1	.	TRBJ2-5	.	TGCGCCAGCAGCGGCCGACTAAGCGGGGAGACCCAGTACTTC	CASSGRLSGETQYF
TRBV18	TRBD1	TRBJ1-2	.	TGTGCCAGCTCATACGTCGGGACAGACCCCTATGGCTACACCTTC	CASSYVGTDPYGYTF
TRBV5-1	TRBD1	TRBJ1-1	.	TGCGCCAGCAGCCTGACAGGGTCGAACACTGAAGCTTTCTTT	CASSLTGSNTEAFF
TRBV7-6	.	TRBJ2-3	.	TGTGCCAGCACGCCGGGGAGCACAGATACGCAGTATTTT	CASTPGSTDTQYF
TRBV13	.	TRBJ1-2	few	TGTGCCAGCAGCTTAACAGTTAACTACACCTTC	CASSLTVNYTF